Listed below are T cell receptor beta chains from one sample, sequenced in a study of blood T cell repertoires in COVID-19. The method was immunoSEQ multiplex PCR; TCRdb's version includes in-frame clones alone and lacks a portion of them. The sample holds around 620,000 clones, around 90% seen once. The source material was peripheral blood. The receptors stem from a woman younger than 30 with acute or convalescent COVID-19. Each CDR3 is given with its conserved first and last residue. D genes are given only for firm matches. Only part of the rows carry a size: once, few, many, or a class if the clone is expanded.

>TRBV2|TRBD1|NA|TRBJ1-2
TGTGCCAGCAGCCTCGGGACAGGGGAAGGTAACTATGGCTACACCTTC
CASSLGTGEGNYGYTF
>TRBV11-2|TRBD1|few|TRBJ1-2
TGTGCCAGCAGCTTGGACAGGGGCTATGGCTACACCTTC
CASSLDRGYGYTF
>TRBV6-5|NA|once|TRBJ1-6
TGTGCCAGAGCTCCTGGGCGGGTTAATTCACCCCTCCACTTT
CARAPGRVNSPLHF
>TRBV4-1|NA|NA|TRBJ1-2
TGCGCCAGCAGCCAGGGGGGTTACCCCTATGGCTACACCTTC
CASSQGGYPYGYTF
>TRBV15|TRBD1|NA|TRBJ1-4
TGTGCCACCAGCAGAGGACAGGGATCGAACCCCGCTAATGAAAAACTGTTTTTT
CATSRGQGSNPANEKLFF
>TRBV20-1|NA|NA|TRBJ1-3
TGCAGTGCTAGTGGGCACGTCGGGGGCACCATATATTTT
CSASGHVGGTIYF
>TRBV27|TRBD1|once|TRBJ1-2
TGTGCCAGCAGTTTAATAGCAGGGGGCGATGGCTACACCTTC
CASSLIAGGDGYTF
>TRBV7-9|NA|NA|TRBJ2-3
TGTGCCAGCAGCTTAGTTCAGGATACGCAGTATTTT
CASSLVQDTQYF
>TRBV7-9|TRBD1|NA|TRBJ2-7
TGTGCCAGCAGCCACACCGGGACAGGGGGCGAGCAGTACTTC
CASSHTGTGGEQYF
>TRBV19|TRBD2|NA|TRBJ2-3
TGTGCCAGTAGTATATCTAGCGGGAGCACAGATACGCAGTATTTT
CASSISSGSTDTQYF
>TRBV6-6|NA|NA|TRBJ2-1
TGTGCCAGCAGACCTCTACACAGGTCCGATGAGCAGTTCTTC
CASRPLHRSDEQFF
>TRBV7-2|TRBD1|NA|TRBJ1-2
TGTGCCAGCAGCCCATCTACAGGGGACGTGTATGGCTACACCTTC
CASSPSTGDVYGYTF
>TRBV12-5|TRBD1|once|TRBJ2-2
TGTGCTAGTGGCGAAGGACAGGCTGCTAACGGGGAGCTGTTTTTT
CASGEGQAANGELFF
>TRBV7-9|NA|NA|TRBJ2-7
TGTGCCAGCAGCCAGGATCTCGATCCTTACGAGCAGTACTTC
CASSQDLDPYEQYF
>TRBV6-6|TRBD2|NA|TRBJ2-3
TGTGCCAGCTCGAGAGCGGGGGGCACAGATACGCAGTATTTT
CASSRAGGTDTQYF
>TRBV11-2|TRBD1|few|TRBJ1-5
TGTGCCAGCAGCTTAGGTGGACAGGGCGGTCAGCCCCAGCATTTT
CASSLGGQGGQPQHF
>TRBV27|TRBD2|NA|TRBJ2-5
TGTGCCAGCAGTTTCCCTCAGCGGGGGTACAGGAAGACCCAGTACTTC
CASSFPQRGYRKTQYF
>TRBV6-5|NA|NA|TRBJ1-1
TGTGCCAGCAGTTACGGATTCAGGGAGGTCACTGAAGCTTTCTTT
CASSYGFREVTEAFF
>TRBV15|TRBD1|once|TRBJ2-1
TGTGCCACCAGCAGAGACGGACAGGGGCCTCTCAATGAGCAGTTCTTC
CATSRDGQGPLNEQFF
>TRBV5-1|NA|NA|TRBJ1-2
TGCGCCAGCAGCTTGGCAGGTTGGGGCTACACCTTC
CASSLAGWGYTF
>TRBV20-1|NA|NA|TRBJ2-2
TGCAGTGCTAGTGGGGGCGACGGGGAGCTGTTTTTT
CSASGGDGELFF
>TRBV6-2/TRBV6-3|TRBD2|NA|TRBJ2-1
TGTGCCAGCAGTTACTCCCTAGGGTCGTCCAGGACTAGCTACAATGAGCAGTTCTTC
CASSYSLGSSRTSYNEQFF
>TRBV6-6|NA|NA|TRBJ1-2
TGTGCCAGCGGGTCAGGGGTCCCCAACTATGGCTACACCTTC
CASGSGVPNYGYTF
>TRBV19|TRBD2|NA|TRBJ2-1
TGTGCCAGTAGTGCCTCCCCTTTGGTAGCGGGGGGACCCTATAATGAGCAGTTCTTC
CASSASPLVAGGPYNEQFF
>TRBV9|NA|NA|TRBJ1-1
TGTGCCAGCAGCCCCACGGGGTTTGCGGACACTGAAGCTTTCTTT
CASSPTGFADTEAFF
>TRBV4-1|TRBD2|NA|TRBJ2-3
TGCGCCAGCAGCCAAGGGACTAGCGGGGATACGCAGTATTTT
CASSQGTSGDTQYF
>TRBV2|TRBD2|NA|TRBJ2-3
TGTGCCGCGGGAGGGGGGATGGTGGATACGCAGTATTTT
CAAGGGMVDTQYF
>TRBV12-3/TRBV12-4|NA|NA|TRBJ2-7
TGTGCCAGCACCCGGGACTTTTACGAGCAGTACTTC
CASTRDFYEQYF
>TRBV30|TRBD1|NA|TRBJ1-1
TGTGCCTGGGGCCCCGGGACAGGGGGCACTGAAGCTTTCTTT
CAWGPGTGGTEAFF
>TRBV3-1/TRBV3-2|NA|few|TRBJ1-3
TGTGCCAGCAGCCAAGAAGAGGGAACTGGAAACACCATATATTTT
CASSQEEGTGNTIYF
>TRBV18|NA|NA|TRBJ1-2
TGTGCCAGCTCACCACCGGACGAGGGAAACTATGGCTACACCTTC
CASSPPDEGNYGYTF
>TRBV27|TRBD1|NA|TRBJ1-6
TGTGCCAGCAGTAAAAACAGGGGTTCACCCCTCCACTTT
CASSKNRGSPLHF
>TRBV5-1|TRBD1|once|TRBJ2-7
TGCGCCAGCAGCTTTGGTGTGGGACAGGGAGTGCCCCTCAGCTACGAGCAGTACTTC
CASSFGVGQGVPLSYEQYF
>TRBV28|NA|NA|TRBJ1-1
TGTGCCAGCAGTCAGGACAGGAACACTGAAGCTTTCTTT
CASSQDRNTEAFF
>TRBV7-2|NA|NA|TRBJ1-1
TGTGCCAGCAGCCCAATCGTAACAACTGAAGCTTTCTTT
CASSPIVTTEAFF
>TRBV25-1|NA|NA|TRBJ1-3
TGTGCCAGCAGTGAATTTGGGCGAAACACCATATATTTT
CASSEFGRNTIYF
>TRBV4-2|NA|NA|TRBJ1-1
TGTGCCAGCAGCCCGGCGGACGGGACTCCAGGGGAAGCTTTCTTT
CASSPADGTPGEAFF
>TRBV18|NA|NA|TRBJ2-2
TGTGCCAGCTCACCAAACGTAGGGGCGAACACCGGGGAGCTGTTTTTT
CASSPNVGANTGELFF
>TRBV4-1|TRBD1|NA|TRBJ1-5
TGCGCCAGCAGCCAAGTCCAGGACAGGGGTCGCCAGCCCCAGCATTTT
CASSQVQDRGRQPQHF
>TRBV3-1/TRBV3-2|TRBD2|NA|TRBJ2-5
TGTGCCAGCCGCTCGACTAGCATAGAAGAGACCCAGTACTTC
CASRSTSIEETQYF
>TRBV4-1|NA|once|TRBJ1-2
TGCGCCAGCAGCCAAATAGGGCAGGGCCGTAACTATGGCTACACCTTC
CASSQIGQGRNYGYTF
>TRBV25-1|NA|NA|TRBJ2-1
TGTGCCAGCTCGGGGGGCTTCTACAATGAGCAGTTCTTC
CASSGGFYNEQFF
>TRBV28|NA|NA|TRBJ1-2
TGTGCCAGCAGTCTACAGGGTGACTATGGCTACACCTTC
CASSLQGDYGYTF
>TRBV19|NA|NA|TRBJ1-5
TGTGCCAGTAGTATCTACCACAGGGAAAATAGCAATCAGCCCCAGCATTTT
CASSIYHRENSNQPQHF
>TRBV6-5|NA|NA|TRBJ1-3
TGTGCCAGCAGAAGGGGGAGCTCTGGAAACACCATATATTTT
CASRRGSSGNTIYF
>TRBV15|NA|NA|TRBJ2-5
TGTGCCACCAGTCGTAGACTTGAGACCCAGTACTTC
CATSRRLETQYF
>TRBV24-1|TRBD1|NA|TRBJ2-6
TGTGCCACCAGTGATACATCCGGGACAGTAGTTTCTGGGGCCAACGTCCTGACTTTC
CATSDTSGTVVSGANVLTF
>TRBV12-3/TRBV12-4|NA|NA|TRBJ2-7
TGTGCCAGCAGCTCAGGGAACGAGCAGTACTTC
CASSSGNEQYF
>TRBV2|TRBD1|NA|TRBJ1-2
TGTGCCAGAATTTTTGTAGGACAGGGGGTCGGGAGCTACACCTTC
CARIFVGQGVGSYTF
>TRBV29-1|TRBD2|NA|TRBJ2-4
TGCAGCTTGCGGGGGGTTGGCAAAAACATTCAGTACTTC
CSLRGVGKNIQYF
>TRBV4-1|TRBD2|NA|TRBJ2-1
TGCGCCAGCAGCCCTATGGGGGGGTTGGGTGAGCAGTTCTTC
CASSPMGGLGEQFF
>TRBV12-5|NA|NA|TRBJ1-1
TGTGCTAGTGGTGCACAGACAGGGAACACTGAAGCTTTCTTT
CASGAQTGNTEAFF
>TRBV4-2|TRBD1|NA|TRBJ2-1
TGTGCCAGCAGCCAAGATCAAGGACAGGGCTACAATGAGCAGTTCTTC
CASSQDQGQGYNEQFF
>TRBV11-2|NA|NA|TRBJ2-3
TGTGCCAGCAGTAGGAGGGGGGGACTACCAGATACGCAGTATTTT
CASSRRGGLPDTQYF
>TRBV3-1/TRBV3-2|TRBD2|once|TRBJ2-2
TGTGCCAGCAGCCAGCCTAGCGGGGGTAAGAACACCGGGGAGCTGTTTTTT
CASSQPSGGKNTGELFF